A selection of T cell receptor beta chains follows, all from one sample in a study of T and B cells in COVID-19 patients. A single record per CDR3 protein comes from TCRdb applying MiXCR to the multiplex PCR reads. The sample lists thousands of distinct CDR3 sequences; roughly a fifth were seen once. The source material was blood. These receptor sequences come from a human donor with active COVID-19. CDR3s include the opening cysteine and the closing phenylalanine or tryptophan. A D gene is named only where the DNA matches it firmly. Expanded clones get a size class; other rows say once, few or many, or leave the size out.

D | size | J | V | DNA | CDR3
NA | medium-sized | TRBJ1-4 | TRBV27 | TGTGCCAGCAGTTCTGGCGGAAAACTGTTTTTT | CASSSGGKLFF
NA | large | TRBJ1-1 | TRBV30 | TGTGCCTGGAGTAAACAGCAGAACACTGAAGCTTTCTTT | CAWSKQQNTEAFF
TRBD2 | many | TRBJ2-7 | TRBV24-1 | TGTGCCACCAGTGATGCGGTAGGGAGGACTAGCGGTCCGTACGAGCAGTACTTC | CATSDAVGRTSGPYEQYF
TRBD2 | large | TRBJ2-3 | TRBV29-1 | TGCAGCATAAGAGCGGGAGGCAACACAGATACGCAGTATTTT | CSIRAGGNTDTQYF
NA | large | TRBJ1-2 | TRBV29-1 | TGCAGCGCCGAGAGCACGTTTAACTATGGCTACACCTTC | CSAESTFNYGYTF
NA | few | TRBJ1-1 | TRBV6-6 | TGTGCCAGCAGTTACCCGAGAGGGGAAGCTTTCTTT | CASSYPRGEAFF
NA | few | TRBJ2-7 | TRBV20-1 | TGCAGTGCTAGAGCAGCCTACACCACTACCTACGAGCAGTACTTC | CSARAAYTTTYEQYF
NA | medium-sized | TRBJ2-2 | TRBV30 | TGTGCCTGGAGTGTACTGATCGGGGAGCTGTTTTTT | CAWSVLIGELFF
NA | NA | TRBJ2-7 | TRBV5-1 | TGCGCCAGCAGCTTGGTACCCGGGAGCTCCTACGAGCAGTACTTC | CASSLVPGSSYEQYF
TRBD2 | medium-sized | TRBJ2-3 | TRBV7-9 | TGTGCCAGCAGCTTAGTGCTCGTTGCCTGGACTAGCGACCAAGATACGCAGTATTTT | CASSLVLVAWTSDQDTQYF
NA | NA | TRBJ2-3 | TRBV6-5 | TGTGCCAGCAGACAAGGATCGGGGGCGAAGGATACGCAGTATTTT | CASRQGSGAKDTQYF
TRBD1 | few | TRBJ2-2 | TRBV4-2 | TGTGCCAGCAGACTACAGGGGGCGGCCACCGGGGAGCTGTTTTTT | CASRLQGAATGELFF
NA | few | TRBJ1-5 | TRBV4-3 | TGCGCCAGCAGCCGGGGAGGCAGCAATCAGCCCCAGCATTTT | CASSRGGSNQPQHF
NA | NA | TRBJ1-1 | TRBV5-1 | TGCGCCAGCAGCGCTGGGGGACCCATGAACACTGAAGCTTTCTTT | CASSAGGPMNTEAFF
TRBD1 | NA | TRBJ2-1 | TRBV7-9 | TGTGCCAGCAGCCTCGGGACAGGGGGTATCGGTGAGCAGTTCTTC | CASSLGTGGIGEQFF
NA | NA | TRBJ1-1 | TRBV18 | TGTGCCAGCTCACCATCGTGGAGATCGAACACTGAAGCTTTCTTT | CASSPSWRSNTEAFF
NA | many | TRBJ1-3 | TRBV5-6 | TGTGCCAGCAGCTTGCCAGGGTTAGGAAACACCATATATTTT | CASSLPGLGNTIYF
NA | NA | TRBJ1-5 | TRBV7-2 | TGTGCCAGCAGCCCCCGGGGCGGGCGGCAGCCCCAGCATTTT | CASSPRGGRQPQHF
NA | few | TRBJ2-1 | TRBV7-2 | TGTGCCAGCAGCTCGACCTTTTACAATGAGCAGTTCTTC | CASSSTFYNEQFF
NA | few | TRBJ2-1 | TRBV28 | TGTGCCAGCAGTTTATGGCTAGCCGCAACCTCCTACAATGAGCAGTTCTTC | CASSLWLAATSYNEQFF
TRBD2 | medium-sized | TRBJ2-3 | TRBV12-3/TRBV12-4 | TGTGCCAGCAGTTTGACTAGCGGGAGACGAACAGATACGCAGTATTTT | CASSLTSGRRTDTQYF
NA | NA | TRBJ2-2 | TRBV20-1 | TGCAGTGCCCAGGGGCAGGGGAACACCGGGGAGCTGTTTTTT | CSAQGQGNTGELFF
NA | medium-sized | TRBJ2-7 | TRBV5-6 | TGTGCCAGCAGCTACGGAGGGTTCTCCTACGAGCAGTACTTC | CASSYGGFSYEQYF
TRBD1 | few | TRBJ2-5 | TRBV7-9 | TGTGCCAGCAGCTTAGATGGCAGGGGGCAGTCGGAGACCCAGTACTTC | CASSLDGRGQSETQYF
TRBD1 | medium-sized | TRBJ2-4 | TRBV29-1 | TGCAGCGTCCGACAGGGGGCTGGAAACATTCAGTACTTC | CSVRQGAGNIQYF
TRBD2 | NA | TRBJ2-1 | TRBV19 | TGTGCCAGTAGTCCCGTAGCGGGAGGTTGGAGACCCAATGAGCAGTTCTTC | CASSPVAGGWRPNEQFF
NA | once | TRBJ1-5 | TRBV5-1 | TGCGCCAGCAGCTTGGGTGGAGGGGACTTTCAGCCCCAGCATTTT | CASSLGGGDFQPQHF
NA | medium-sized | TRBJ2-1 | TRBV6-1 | TGTGCCAGCAGTGAAGCGATCGGGGCCGCTAACAATGAGCAGTTCTTC | CASSEAIGAANNEQFF
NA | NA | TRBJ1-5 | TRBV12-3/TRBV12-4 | TGTGCCAGCAGTTTCAGGGGCGATCAGCCCCAGCATTTT | CASSFRGDQPQHF
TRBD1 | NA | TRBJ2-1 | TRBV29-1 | TGCAGCGGGGGACAGGGGATAAGTGAGCAGTTCTTC | CSGGQGISEQFF
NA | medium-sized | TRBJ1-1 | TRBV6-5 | TGTGCCAGCAGTTCCAGTGTAAGCGGGAACACTGAAGCTTTCTTT | CASSSSVSGNTEAFF
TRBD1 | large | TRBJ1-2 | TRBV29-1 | TGCAGCGTTGAAACAGGGGGCGGATATGGCTACACCTTC | CSVETGGGYGYTF
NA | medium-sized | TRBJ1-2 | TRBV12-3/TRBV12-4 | TGTGCCAGCAGCCCTGTCTCTAACTATGGCTACACCTTC | CASSPVSNYGYTF
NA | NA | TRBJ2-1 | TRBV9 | TGTGCCAGCAGCGTTGAGGTTAGGGATGAGCAGTTCTTC | CASSVEVRDEQFF
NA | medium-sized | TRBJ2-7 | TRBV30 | TGTGCCTGGAGTGTACCCCCCCGCGAGCAGTACTTC | CAWSVPPREQYF
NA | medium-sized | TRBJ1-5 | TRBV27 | TGTGCCAGCAGTATTGACAGCGGGGGGAATCAGCCCCAGCATTTT | CASSIDSGGNQPQHF
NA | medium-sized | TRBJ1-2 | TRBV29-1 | TGCAGCGTTGAAGATTCCCGCAGGGTAAATGGCTACACCTTC | CSVEDSRRVNGYTF
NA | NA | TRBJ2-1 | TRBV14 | TGTGCCAGCAGCCAAGAACTGCCCTACAATGAGCAGTTCTTC | CASSQELPYNEQFF
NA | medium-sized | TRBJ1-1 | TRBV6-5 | TGTGCCAGCAAGTCCCTTTCCAGGGGTAACGCTGAAGCTTTCTTT | CASKSLSRGNAEAFF
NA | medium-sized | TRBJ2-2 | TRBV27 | TGTGCCAGCGTACCAGGGGGGGCGAACACCGGGGAGCTGTTTTTT | CASVPGGANTGELFF
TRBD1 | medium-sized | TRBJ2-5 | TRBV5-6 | TGTGCCAGCAGCCCCCAGGGGGTTGAAGAGACCCAGTACTTC | CASSPQGVEETQYF
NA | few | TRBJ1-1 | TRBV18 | TGTGCCAGCTCACCACTTCCGGGGACTGAAGCTTTCTTT | CASSPLPGTEAFF